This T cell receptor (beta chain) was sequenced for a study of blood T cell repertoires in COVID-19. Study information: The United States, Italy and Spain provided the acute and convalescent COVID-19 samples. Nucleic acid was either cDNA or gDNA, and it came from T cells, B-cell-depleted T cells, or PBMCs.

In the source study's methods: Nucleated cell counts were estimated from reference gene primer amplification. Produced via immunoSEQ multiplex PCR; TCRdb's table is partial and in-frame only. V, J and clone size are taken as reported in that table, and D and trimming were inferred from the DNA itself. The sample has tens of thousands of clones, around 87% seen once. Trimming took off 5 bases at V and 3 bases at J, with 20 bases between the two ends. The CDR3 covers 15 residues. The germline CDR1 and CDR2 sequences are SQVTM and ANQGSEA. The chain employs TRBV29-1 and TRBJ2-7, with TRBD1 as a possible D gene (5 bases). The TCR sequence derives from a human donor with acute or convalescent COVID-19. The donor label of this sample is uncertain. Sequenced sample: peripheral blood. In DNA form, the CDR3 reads TGCAGCGTTAGGCAGGGCTTCGATCCTATCTACGAGCAGTACTTC. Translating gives CSVRQGFDPIYEQYF.